The 26 T cell receptor beta chains in this list originate from one sample, sequenced in a study of T cell responses to AZD1222 COVID-19 vaccine. Some clones are missing from TCRdb's copy, which holds only in-frame ones; the method was immunoSEQ multiplex PCR. The sample carries some 110,000 clones, roughly 87% recorded once. The material sequenced was peripheral blood, taken on day 0 of AZD1222 vaccination. The receptors were gathered from an adult in good health.

The chain combines TRBV11-2 with TRBJ2-7; D may match TRBD1 or TRBD2 (6 bases each). Germline V lookup: CDR1 SGHAT, CDR2 FQNNGV. V lost 0 bases to trimming and J lost 2 bases, with 17 bases between them. The CDR3 extends over 17 amino acids. Written as DNA, the CDR3 is TGTGCCAGCAGCTTAGATAGGGCAACGGGGGCTACCTACGAGCAGTACTTC. Residues: CASSLDRATGATYEQYF.

The rearrangement uses TRBV28 and TRBJ1-5; D not resolved. Trimming cost V 8 bases and J 2 bases, with 13 bases left between them. Germline V gives CDR1 MDHEN, CDR2 SYDVKM. This CDR3 has 14 residues. This CDR3 reads CASEGASGNQPQHF. For the CDR3, the DNA is TGTGCCAGCGAGGGAGCGTCGGGCAATCAGCCCCAGCATTTT. Variable domain in full (rest from reference TRBV28 and TRBJ1-5): DVKVTQSSRYLVKRTGEKVFLECVQDMDHENMFWYRQDPGLGLRLIYFSYDVKMKEKGDIPEGYSVSREKKERFSLILESASTNQTSMYLCASEGASGNQPQHFGDGTRLSIL.

This clone was seen only a few times. The V and J genes are TRBV10-3 and TRBJ2-7; 11 bases are shared with TRBD2. The trim removed 6 bases at V and 0 bases at J, leaving 1 base unmatched. This CDR3 is 14 amino acids long. Germline CDR1 reads ENHRY; CDR2 reads SYGVKD. DNA for the CDR3: TGTGCCATCAGAGGACTAGCGGGCTCCTACGAGCAGTACTTC. Protein: CAIRGLAGSYEQYF.

The chain uses TRBV5-4 and TRBJ2-2, with 14 bases fitting TRBD2. The J segment lost 7 bases and the V segment lost 3 bases, leaving 5 bases of the junction unmatched. This CDR3 region has 16 residues. The germline gives CDR1 SGHNT, CDR2 YYREEE (reference sequence). CDR3 sequence: CASSSGTSGSFGELFF. CDR3 in DNA: TGTGCCAGCAGCTCCGGGACTAGCGGGAGTTTCGGGGAGCTGTTTTTT.

The chain links TRBV29-1 to TRBJ1-1; D is uncertain. The CDR3 is made up of 14 amino acids. Germline V gene lookup returns CDR1 SQVTM and CDR2 ANQGSEA. Trimming took off 7 bases at V and 1 base at J, with 16 bases between the two ends. The CDR3 protein is CSADEGRTNTEAFF. The CDR3 nucleotides are TGCAGCGCCGACGAGGGCAGGACGAACACTGAAGCTTTCTTT. The full variable domain, in which reference TRBV29-1 and TRBJ1-1 provide the parts outside the CDR3, is SAVISQKPSRDICQRGTSLTIQCQVDSQVTMMFWYRQQPGQSLTLIATANQGSEATYESGFVIDKFPISRPNLTFSTLTVSNMSPEDSSIYLCSADEGRTNTEAFFGQGTRLTVV.

This rearrangement joins TRBV5-5 to TRBJ1-1; D uncertain. V was cut by 2 bases and J by 7 bases, with 9 bases left in between. This CDR3 has 12 residues. Germline V gene sequence: CDR1 SGHKS, CDR2 YYEKEE (reference sequence). The CDR3 DNA reads TGTGCCAGCAGCTTTGTTCCAGGTGAAGCTTTCTTT. It is translated as CASSFVPGEAFF.

Regarding this clone: The junction differs from germline at one of its ends, possibly a read error. The rearrangement uses TRBV6-5 and TRBJ1-4; TRBD1 aligns across 7 bases. CDR1 is MNHEY, CDR2 SVGAGI, per germline. The CDR3 sequence is 11 residues long. The CDR3 region has the DNA TGTGCCAGCGCCCAAGACAGGGTGAATGTTTTT. Its protein is CASAQDRVNVF.

The chain has TRBV4-1 and TRBJ2-2; possibly TRBD1 for D (6 bases). The CDR3 extends over 12 amino acids. Trimming took off 5 bases at V and 6 bases at J, with 7 bases between the two ends. Germline V lookup: CDR1 MGHRA, CDR2 YSYEKL. The CDR3 loop reads CASSWTAGELFF. CDR3 sequence (DNA): TGCGCCAGCAGCTGGACAGCCGGGGAGCTGTTTTTT.

The genes are TRBV28 and TRBJ1-1, with 7 positions matching TRBD1. The CDR3 has 13 amino acids. Germline V gene lookup returns CDR1 MDHEN and CDR2 SYDVKM. The junction had 8 bases not matched to a gene; V was cut back by 9 bases and J by 4 bases. CDR3 DNA: TGTGCCAGTCAGGGGGGTGAGGGCACTGAAGCTTTCTTT. It translates to CASQGGEGTEAFF.

The V and J genes are TRBV2 and TRBJ2-3, with D tentatively TRBD2 (6 bases). Trimming removed 3 bases from V and 2 bases from J, with 18 bases in between. Per the germline V gene, CDR1 is SNHLY and CDR2 is FYNNEI. This CDR3 has 17 amino acids. CDR3 region: CASSDSTSSVATDTQYF. In nucleotides, the CDR3 is TGTGCCAGCAGTGACAGCACCTCTAGCGTAGCCACAGATACGCAGTATTTT. Together with reference TRBV2 and TRBJ2-3, the CDR3 gives the full variable domain: EPEVTQTPSHQVTQMGQEVILRCVPISNHLYFYWYRQILGQKVEFLVSFYNNEISEKSEIFDDQFSVERPDGSNFTLKIRSTKLEDSAMYFCASSDSTSSVATDTQYFGPGTRLTVL.

This sequence joins TRBV7-2 and TRBJ1-5; D is possibly TRBD1 (5 bases). The V gene lost 5 bases and the J gene lost 3 bases, with 14 bases spanning the gap. The CDR3 is 15 residues long. From germline, CDR1 is SGHTA and CDR2 FQGNSA. CDR3 residues: CASSTSTVYNQPQHF. As DNA, the CDR3 is TGTGCCAGCAGCACCTCGACAGTTTACAATCAGCCCCAGCATTTT.

This clone is a singleton in its sample. V gene TRBV10-3 combines with J gene TRBJ2-1; TRBD1 matches 7 bases. CDR3 length: 15 amino acids. J lost 2 bases, V lost 4 bases, and 5 bases had no gene match. Germline CDR1 is ENHRY and CDR2 is SYGVKD. The CDR3 region is CAISAGQGAYNEQFF. The CDR3 DNA follows: TGTGCCATCAGTGCGGGGCAGGGGGCCTACAATGAGCAGTTCTTC.

The CDR3 DNA is TGTGCCAGCAGTGGACAGGACGGAGGTGAGCAGTTCTTC. Its protein product is CASSGQDGGEQFF. The chain has TRBV6-4 and TRBJ2-1, with a possible D match to TRBD1 (6 bases). Per the germline V gene, CDR1 is MRHNA and CDR2 is SNTAGT. V shed 4 bases and J shed 9 bases, with 13 bases lying between them. CDR3 length equals 13 residues.

V is TRBV18 and J is TRBJ2-7; D may be TRBD1 (6 bases). There are 12 residues in the CDR3. Trimming pared 5 bases from V and 6 bases from J, leaving 11 bases between. Germline V gene data show CDR1 as KGHSH and CDR2 as LQKENI. The CDR3 bases are TGTGCCAGCTCAGTTGGCAGGGGCGAGCAGTACTTC. This gives the protein CASSVGRGEQYF.

This sequence joins TRBV6-5 and TRBJ2-3; possibly TRBD2 for D (6 bases). Germline values: CDR1 MNHEY, CDR2 SVGAGI. This CDR3 spans 16 amino acids. With 0 bases removed from V and 4 bases from J, the gap between germline ends came to 14 bases. For the CDR3, the DNA is TGTGCCAGCAGTTACTCGGGACTTACTTCAGCAGATACGCAGTATTTT. Its translation is CASSYSGLTSADTQYF.

V gene TRBV6-5 combines with J gene TRBJ1-4; possibly TRBD1 for D (6 bases). Germline V gives CDR1 MNHEY, CDR2 SVGAGI. The length of the CDR3 is 15 residues. Trimming pared 6 bases from V and 7 bases from J, leaving 18 bases between. The CDR3 here is CASSETTGYREKLFF. CDR3 coding DNA: TGTGCCAGCAGCGAGACCACAGGGTATCGTGAAAAACTGTTTTTT.

The rearrangement links TRBV7-8 to TRBJ2-5; no definite D call. The ends were cut back, 1 base at V and 5 bases at J, with 14 bases in the middle. Germline V gene data show CDR1 as SGHVS and CDR2 as FQNEAQ. CDR3 length: 15 residues. Here the CDR3 reads CASSLGLLAGETQYF. The CDR3 nucleotides read TGTGCCAGCAGCTTAGGGCTGCTCGCTGGCGAGACCCAGTACTTC.

This chain's CDR3 is CATSWPGQAALGNQPQHF. CDR3 sequence (DNA): TGTGCCACCTCTTGGCCGGGACAGGCGGCCCTTGGCAATCAGCCCCAGCATTTT. The chain links TRBV28 to TRBJ1-5, with TRBD1 identical over 8 bases. The CDR3 length is 18 residues. CDR1 is MDHEN, CDR2 SYDVKM, per germline. V lost 10 bases to trimming and J lost 2 bases; unmatched junction nucleotides: 19.

This chain links TRBV6-5 with TRBJ2-5; 7 bases fit TRBD1. There are 15 residues in the CDR3. Germline V gene data show CDR1 as MNHEY and CDR2 as SVGAGI. The ends lost 10 bases at V and 2 bases at J; junction bases unmatched: 13. Written as DNA, the CDR3 is TGTGCCACCCGGGACGCAGGGGGTGTGCAAGAGACCCAGTACTTC. This sequence encodes CATRDAGGVQETQYF.

A single count supports this clone. This sequence joins TRBV24-1 and TRBJ1-5; tentative D call: TRBD1 (5 bases). The V gene lost 4 bases and the J gene lost 1 base, with 19 bases spanning the gap. CDR3 length: 18 residues. Germline values: CDR1 KGHDR, CDR2 SFDVKD. The CDR3 DNA reads as TGTGCCACCAGTGACCCTAAGGTCGGGGGGACGAGCAATCAGCCCCAGCATTTT. Its translation is CATSDPKVGGTSNQPQHF.

The V gene is TRBV7-3, the J gene TRBJ2-2, with TRBD1 identical over 8 bases. The germline gives CDR1 SGHTA, CDR2 FQGTGA. CDR3 length: 15 residues. J gave up 5 bases and V 2 bases, and 4 bases lay outside the gene matches. The CDR3 loop is CASSLQGAGTGELFF. The CDR3 DNA sequence: TGTGCCAGCAGCTTACAGGGGGCGGGGACCGGGGAGCTGTTTTTT.

The rearrangement links TRBV5-5 to TRBJ2-7; no definite D call. There are 15 residues in the CDR3. Germline V gene sequence: CDR1 SGHKS, CDR2 YYEKEE (reference sequence). Trimming left V 4 bases short and J 4 bases short, with 18 bases between. The CDR3 is CASSIWEGVGYEQYF. CDR3 coding DNA: TGTGCCAGCAGCATCTGGGAAGGCGTAGGATACGAGCAGTACTTC.

This clone was seen just once. This chain connects TRBV7-3 to TRBJ2-3, with 9 bases identical to TRBD2. CDR3 length equals 16 residues. Looked up from germline, CDR1 is SGHTA and CDR2 is FQGTGA. V trimming: 5 bases; J trimming: 4 bases; junction bases outside the gene matches: 10. CDR3 residues: CASSPRGTSLSDTQYF. The CDR3 DNA is TGTGCCAGCAGCCCTAGAGGGACTAGCTTATCAGATACGCAGTATTTT.

The chain recombines TRBV15 with TRBJ2-2; the D gene could be TRBD1 or TRBD2 (6 bases each). CDR3 length: 14 residues. Germline-derived CDR1 and CDR2 are LNHNV and YYDKDF (reference sequence). Trimming stripped 11 bases from V and 2 bases from J, with 15 bases between. As DNA, the CDR3 is TGTGCCTCAGAGGGGGACTCCAACACCGGGGAGCTGTTTTTT. It is translated as CASEGDSNTGELFF.

The chain combines TRBV10-3 with TRBJ1-1, with D perhaps TRBD1 (5 bases). There are 13 residues in the CDR3. The V and J ends lost 7 bases and 5 bases respectively, with 14 bases between them. CDR1 and CDR2 from the germline V gene are ENHRY and SYGVKD. As DNA, the CDR3 is TGTGCCATCATGGACCAGGGTCGAACTGAAGCTTTCTTT. Amino acids: CAIMDQGRTEAFF.

This chain connects TRBV27 to TRBJ1-2; possible D gene TRBD1, 6 bases. The CDR3 covers 13 residues. Per the germline V gene, CDR1 is MNHEY and CDR2 is SMNVEV (reference sequence). V was trimmed by 2 bases and J by 6 bases, leaving 10 bases between them. Here the CDR3 DNA reads TGTGCCAGCAGTTTAAACAGGGTGCATGGCTACACCTTC. It codes for CASSLNRVHGYTF.